The rows below give T cell receptor beta chains drawn from one sample of a study of CD8 T cells in ankylosing spondylitis. TCRdb itself ran the 5' RACE reads through MiXCR, one entry per CDR3 protein. The sample carries around 210,000 distinct CDR3 sequences, approximately 7.6% recorded once. The sequenced material came from blood, either unsorted or a sorted T cell fraction (not recorded which). The receptor set was obtained from a female donor with ankylosing spondylitis or in good health (not recorded which). The CDR3 runs from the conserved cysteine through the conserved F or W. D genes are given only for firm matches. Clone size is given for some rows only: seen once, a few or many times, or a class if the clone is expanded.

TRBV20-1	TRBJ2-3	TRBD2	many	CSAPRPLSGSGDTQYF	TGCAGTGCTCCCCGCCCCCTTAGCGGGAGTGGGGATACGCAGTATTTT
TRBV30	TRBJ1-1	NA	NA	CAWSLGAPPEAFF	TGTGCCTGGAGTTTGGGGGCTCCCCCTGAAGCTTTCTTT
TRBV4-3	TRBJ2-1	NA	many	CASSQNRDLLYNEQFF	TGCGCCAGCAGCCAGAACAGGGACCTCCTCTACAATGAGCAGTTCTTC
TRBV18	TRBJ2-5	NA	many	CASSTRDSVEETQYF	TGTGCCAGCTCAACGCGGGACAGTGTTGAAGAGACCCAGTACTTC
TRBV9	TRBJ2-3	TRBD1	many	CASSGDRGFTDTQYF	TGTGCCAGCAGCGGGGACAGGGGCTTCACAGATACGCAGTATTTT
TRBV7-2	TRBJ2-1	TRBD2	few	CASSLGLAGGKGEQFF	TGTGCCAGCAGCTTAGGACTAGCGGGAGGAAAGGGTGAGCAGTTCTTC
TRBV7-2	TRBJ2-7	NA	many	CASSYTPLPSYEQYF	TGTGCCAGCAGTTATACACCTTTACCCTCCTACGAGCAGTACTTC
TRBV12-3/TRBV12-4	TRBJ2-2	TRBD1	NA	CASSEGTGEYTGELFF	TGTGCCAGCAGTGAAGGGACAGGGGAGTACACCGGGGAGCTGTTTTTT
TRBV20-1	TRBJ2-7	NA	many	CSASGPFTYEQYF	TGCAGTGCTAGCGGGCCGTTCACCTACGAGCAGTACTTC
TRBV6-2/TRBV6-3	TRBJ2-1	TRBD1	many	CASSYWAGGYGEQFF	TGTGCCAGCAGTTACTGGGCAGGGGGCTACGGTGAGCAGTTCTTC
TRBV7-6	TRBJ2-2	NA	many	CASSRSGVPPGELFF	TGTGCCAGCAGCCGGTCGGGAGTCCCCCCCGGGGAGCTGTTTTTT
TRBV19	TRBJ2-1	NA	NA	CASGIIKQFF	TGTGCCAGTGGTATCATTAAGCAGTTCTTC
TRBV12-3/TRBV12-4	TRBJ1-1	TRBD1	many	CASSHPPGQGSFF	TGTGCCAGCAGTCATCCCCCGGGACAGGGTTCTTTCTTT
TRBV7-2	TRBJ2-4	NA	once	CTSSLGSGRNIQYF	TGTACCAGCAGCTTAGGTAGCGGTCGAAACATTCAGTACTTC
TRBV12-3/TRBV12-4	TRBJ2-5	TRBD1	many	CASSLVGTGTKETQYF	TGTGCCAGCAGTTTAGTCGGGACAGGGACCAAAGAGACCCAGTACTTC
TRBV19	TRBJ1-1	NA	many	CASSGQLNTEAFF	TGTGCCAGTTCAGGACAGTTGAACACTGAAGCTTTCTTT
TRBV5-1	TRBJ2-2	TRBD1	many	CASSLPSNRGHAGELFF	TGCGCCAGCAGCTTGCCTTCCAACAGGGGGCACGCCGGGGAGCTGTTTTTT
TRBV7-6	TRBJ2-2	TRBD2	many	CASSVGLAGAGELFF	TGTGCCAGCAGCGTAGGGCTAGCGGGAGCTGGGGAGCTGTTTTTT
TRBV4-2	TRBJ1-1	TRBD1	many	CASSQDGDRDTEAFF	TGTGCCAGCAGCCAAGATGGCGACAGGGATACTGAAGCTTTCTTT
TRBV7-9	TRBJ2-3	TRBD2	many	CASSLGRRGLASDTQYF	TGTGCCAGCAGCTTAGGACGACGGGGACTAGCTTCAGATACGCAGTATTTT
TRBV20-1	TRBJ2-1	NA	many	CSARDGVYNEQFF	TGCAGTGCTAGAGATGGGGTTTACAATGAGCAGTTCTTC
TRBV24-1	TRBJ2-3	NA	many	CATSDWENTQYF	TGTGCCACCAGTGATTGGGAAAATACGCAGTATTTT
TRBV20-1	TRBJ2-3	TRBD2	many	CSARAGGGSDTQYF	TGCAGTGCTAGAGCGGGAGGGGGATCAGATACGCAGTATTTT
TRBV6-1	TRBJ2-5	TRBD2	NA	CASSRQRDYLQETQYF	TGTGCCAGCAGTCGGCAAAGGGACTACCTACAAGAGACCCAGTACTTC
TRBV18	TRBJ2-7	NA	few	CASSLPTLYEQYF	TGTGCCAGCTCACTTCCGACCCTTTACGAGCAGTACTTC
TRBV20-1	TRBJ2-5	TRBD1	many	CSANLDRAGGETQYF	TGCAGTGCTAATCTGGACAGGGCGGGTGGTGAGACCCAGTACTTC
TRBV18	TRBJ2-1	TRBD1	few	CASSQDRGPEQFF	TGTGCCAGCTCCCAAGACAGGGGCCCTGAGCAGTTCTTC
TRBV7-2	TRBJ2-1	TRBD2	NA	CASSLIRGGGSYNEQFF	TGTGCCAGCAGCTTAATCCGGGGCGGGGGTTCCTACAATGAGCAGTTCTTC
TRBV29-1	TRBJ1-1	NA	many	CSVNRERSTEAFF	TGCAGCGTTAACAGGGAAAGGAGCACTGAAGCTTTCTTT
TRBV27	TRBJ1-1	NA	many	CASSYAGQNTEAFF	TGTGCCAGCAGTTACGCAGGGCAGAACACTGAAGCTTTCTTT
TRBV7-9	TRBJ2-2	NA	many	CASSLGPVDTGELFF	TGTGCCAGCAGCCTTGGCCCTGTGGACACCGGGGAGCTGTTTTTT
TRBV2	TRBJ2-1	NA	few	CASSELGSEQFF	TGTGCCAGCAGTGAACTGGGAAGTGAGCAGTTCTTC
TRBV18	TRBJ2-1	NA	NA	CVSSPTAGNNEQFF	TGTGTCAGCTCCCCGACTGCGGGGAACAATGAGCAGTTCTTC
TRBV20-1	TRBJ2-1	TRBD2	many	CSAPLIGAGVENEQFF	TGCAGTGCTCCGTTGATAGGAGCGGGAGTAGAGAATGAGCAGTTCTTC
TRBV10-3	TRBJ1-5	TRBD1	many	CAISETSPLFRDRSNQPQHF	TGTGCCATCAGCGAGACCAGTCCCCTTTTCCGGGACAGATCGAATCAGCCCCAGCATTTT
TRBV15	TRBJ1-5	TRBD1	many	CATSFGQGNQPQHF	TGTGCCACCAGCTTCGGACAGGGCAATCAGCCCCAGCATTTT
TRBV4-2	TRBJ2-6	TRBD1	few	CASSQEIGTGFSGANVLTF	TGTGCCAGCAGCCAAGAAATTGGGACAGGGTTTTCTGGGGCCAACGTCCTGACTTTC
TRBV20-1	TRBJ2-5	NA	many	CSATREPARETQYF	TGCAGTGCTACTCGGGAGCCGGCGAGAGAGACCCAGTACTTC
TRBV11-2	TRBJ1-2	NA	NA	CASSISPVGAFGYTF	TGTGCCAGCAGTATATCCCCTGTTGGGGCCTTTGGCTACACCTTC
TRBV29-1	TRBJ1-1	NA	many	CSVDEMANTEAFF	TGCAGCGTTGATGAGATGGCGAACACTGAAGCTTTCTTT
TRBV20-1	TRBJ2-6	NA	NA	CSAEGGGANVLTF	TGCAGTGCAGAGGGGGGGGGGGCCAACGTCCTGACTTTC
TRBV5-6	TRBJ2-1	TRBD2	many	CASSFPSGRYNEQFF	TGTGCCAGCAGCTTCCCTAGCGGAAGATACAATGAGCAGTTCTTC
TRBV6-5	TRBJ2-5	NA	many	CASSYRDNQETQYF	TGTGCCAGCAGTTACCGGGACAATCAAGAGACCCAGTACTTC
TRBV29-1	TRBJ2-7	TRBD2	many	CSVAGAGTEQYF	TGCAGCGTTGCTGGAGCGGGGACCGAGCAGTACTTC
TRBV20-1	TRBJ1-2	NA	many	CSARDTRVGGWVSYGYTF	TGCAGTGCTAGAGATACTAGAGTTGGGGGTTGGGTGAGCTATGGCTACACCTTC
TRBV9	TRBJ1-4	NA	many	CASSVNPGPATNEKLFF	TGTGCCAGCAGCGTTAACCCAGGCCCTGCAACTAATGAAAAACTGTTTTTT
TRBV11-3	TRBJ1-1	NA	many	CASARQMNTEAFF	TGTGCCAGCGCTCGACAGATGAACACTGAAGCTTTCTTT
TRBV21-1	TRBJ1-4	NA	many	CASSKERGSPRTPGGKTVFF	NA
TRBV3-1	TRBJ1-2	NA	many	CASTPGLTAGIGYTF	TGTGCCAGCACCCCGGGGCTGACAGCGGGAATTGGCTACACCTTC
TRBV6-5	TRBJ2-6	NA	many	CASSYRIPSSGANVLTF	TGTGCCAGCAGTTACCGGATCCCCTCCTCTGGGGCCAACGTCCTGACTTTC